This T cell receptor beta chain was retrieved from a study of regulatory T cells in long-lasting Graves disease. CDR3 regions were amplified by Arm-PCR using iRepertoire HTBI primers to build TCR beta libraries. In the study's own analysis: Samples jointly harbored roughly 60 TRBV and about 15 TRBJ segments. TCRdb re-analysed the multiplex PCR reads in MiXCR, keeping a single row per CDR3 protein. The V and J calls here are based on TCRdb, not the publication. The table has 700,000 or so distinct CDR3 sequences, roughly 30% seen once. There are 13 residues in the CDR3. With 1 base removed from V and 7 bases from J, the gap between germline ends came to 13 bases. Per germline, CDR1 GTSNPN and CDR2 SVGIG (reference sequence). Findings and limits, study-wide: Newly diagnosed Graves' patients exceeded persistent ones in TCR diversity. Persistent disease exhibited a predilection for TRBV28, TRBJ1-2 and TRBJ2-5.

Time point in this sample: persistent/refractory GD, antithyroid drugs over 5 years with positive TRAb. The TCR library was made from RNA extracted from PBMCs. Patients hailed from an endocrinology department in Xi'an, China. This clonotype was seen more than once but under ten times. The target antigen is unknown. The sample was peripheral blood mononuclear cells (PBMCs), taken when the disease was refractory, from a patient treated with antithyroid drugs. The gene calls are TRBV30 and TRBJ1-2; D gene unclear. The source of this sequence is a female donor with Graves disease. CDR3 coding DNA: TGTGCCTGGAGTGCTTCCTTACCCCCTGGCTACACCTTC. It codes for CAWSASLPPGYTF.